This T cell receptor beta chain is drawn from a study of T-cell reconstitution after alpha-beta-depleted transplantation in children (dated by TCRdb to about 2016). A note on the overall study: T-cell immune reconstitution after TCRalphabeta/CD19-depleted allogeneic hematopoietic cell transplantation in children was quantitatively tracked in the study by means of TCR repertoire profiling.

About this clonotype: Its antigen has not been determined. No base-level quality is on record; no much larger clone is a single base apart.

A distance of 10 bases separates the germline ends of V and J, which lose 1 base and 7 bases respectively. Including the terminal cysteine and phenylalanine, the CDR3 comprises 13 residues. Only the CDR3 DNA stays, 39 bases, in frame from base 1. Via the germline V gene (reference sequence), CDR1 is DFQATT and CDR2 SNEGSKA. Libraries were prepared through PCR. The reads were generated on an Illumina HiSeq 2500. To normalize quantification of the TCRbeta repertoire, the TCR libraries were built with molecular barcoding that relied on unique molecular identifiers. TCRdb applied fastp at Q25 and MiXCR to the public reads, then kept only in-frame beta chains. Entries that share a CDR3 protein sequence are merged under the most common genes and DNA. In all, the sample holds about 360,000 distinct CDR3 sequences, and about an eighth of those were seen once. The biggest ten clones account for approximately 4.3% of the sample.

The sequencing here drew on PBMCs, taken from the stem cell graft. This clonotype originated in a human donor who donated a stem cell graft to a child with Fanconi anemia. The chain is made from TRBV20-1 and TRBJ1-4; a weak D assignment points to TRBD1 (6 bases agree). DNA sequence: TGCAGTGCTAGAGCCCCGACAGGTGAAAAACTGTTTTTT. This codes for CSARAPTGEKLFF.